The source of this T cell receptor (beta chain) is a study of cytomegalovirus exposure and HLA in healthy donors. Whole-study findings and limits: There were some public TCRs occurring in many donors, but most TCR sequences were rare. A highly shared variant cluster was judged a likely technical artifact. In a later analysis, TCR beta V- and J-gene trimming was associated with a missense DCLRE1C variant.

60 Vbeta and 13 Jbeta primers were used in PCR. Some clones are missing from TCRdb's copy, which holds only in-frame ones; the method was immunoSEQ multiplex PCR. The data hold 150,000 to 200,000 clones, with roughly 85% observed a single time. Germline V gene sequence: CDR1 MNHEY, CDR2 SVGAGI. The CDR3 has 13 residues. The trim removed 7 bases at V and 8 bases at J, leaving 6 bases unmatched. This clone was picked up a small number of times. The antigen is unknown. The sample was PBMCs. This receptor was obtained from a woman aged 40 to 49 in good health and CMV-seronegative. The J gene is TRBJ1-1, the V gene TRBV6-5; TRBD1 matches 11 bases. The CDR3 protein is CASTLGQGGEAFF. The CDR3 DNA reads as TGTGCCAGCACTTTGGGACAGGGGGGCGAAGCTTTCTTT.